The clone carrying this TCR beta chain showed up many times. The antigen remains undetermined. This table comes from immunoSEQ multiplex PCR, and its TCRdb copy is limited to in-frame clones, with some not included. The profile covers tens of thousands of clones, none occurring a single time. The data were taken from a study of T cells after posttransplantation cyclophosphamide. Study outcomes and limitations: Tissue-infiltrating T cells from skin or gut overlapped little with blood T cells. Later post-transplant blood repertoires were often dominated by donor CD8+ memory clones.

This receptor was taken from a man aged 40-49 years in good health, CMV-negative, and a related stem cell transplant donor. The sequenced sample was PBMCs.

CDR3 coding DNA: TGTGCCAGTAGCTCTAGCGCGGGTAGCAATCAGCCCCAGCATTTT. This gives the protein CASSSSAGSNQPQHF. The chain employs TRBV19 and TRBJ1-5; the D is unclear. This CDR3 is 15 amino acids long. V gave up 6 bases and J gave up 0 bases, with 12 bases separating them. CDR1 is LNHDA, CDR2 SQIVND, per germline (reference sequence).